What follows describes a single T cell receptor beta chain. The sample originates from a study of blood T cell repertoires in COVID-19. Study context: Sources were T cells, B-cell-depleted T cells, or PBMCs; the material itself was cDNA or gDNA.

The data were produced by immunoSEQ multiplex PCR, yet TCRdb's version contains in-frame clones alone and is incomplete. The table lists some 62,000 clones, 78% of them singletons, with approximately 15% in the top ten. Sequencing was carried out using peripheral blood. This TCR came from a man aged 55 to 70 with COVID-19, enrolled during active disease.

As DNA, the CDR3 is TGTGCCAGCAGCTTCCGACGGTGGGGGGACTACGAGCAGTACTTC. Protein product: CASSFRRWGDYEQYF. The gene calls are TRBV11-2 and TRBJ2-7, with D perhaps matching TRBD2 (6 bases). Germline V lookup: CDR1 SGHAT, CDR2 FQNNGV. V lost 3 bases and J 3 bases, leaving 15 bases between the germline ends. The length of the CDR3 is 15 residues.